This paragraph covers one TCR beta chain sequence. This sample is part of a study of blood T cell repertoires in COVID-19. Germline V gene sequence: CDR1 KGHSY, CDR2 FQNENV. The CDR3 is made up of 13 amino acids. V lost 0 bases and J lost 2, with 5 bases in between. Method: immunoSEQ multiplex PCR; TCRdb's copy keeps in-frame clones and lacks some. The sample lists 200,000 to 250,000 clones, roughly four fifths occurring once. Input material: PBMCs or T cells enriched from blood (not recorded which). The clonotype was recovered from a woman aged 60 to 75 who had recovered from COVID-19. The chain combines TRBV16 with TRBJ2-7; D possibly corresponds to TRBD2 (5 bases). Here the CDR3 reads CASSQSRAYEQYF. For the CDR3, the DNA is TGTGCCAGCAGCCAATCGAGGGCCTACGAGCAGTACTTC.